This is a list of T cell receptor beta chains from one sample in a study of cytomegalovirus exposure and HLA in healthy donors. TCRdb keeps only in-frame clones here, not all; method: immunoSEQ multiplex PCR. The top ten clones hold roughly 5.9% of a sample with 110,000 or so clones, just under 70% of them seen once. Material for sequencing was PBMCs. These receptors all come from a woman between 65 and 79 years old in good health and CMV-seropositive. Each CDR3 is given with its conserved first and last residue. A D gene is named only where the DNA matches it firmly. Clone size is given for some rows only: seen once, a few or many times, or a class if the clone is expanded.

cdr3_aa	cdr3_nt	d_call	clone_size	v_call	j_call
CASSRVDTQYF	TGTGCCAGCAGCCGGGTGGATACGCAGTATTTT	NA	NA	TRBV5-8	TRBJ2-3
CASSNRFTIYF	TGTGCCAGCAGCAACAGGTTTACCATATATTTT	NA	NA	TRBV5-6	TRBJ1-3
CASSVVNNEQFF	TGTGCCAGCAGCGTAGTAAACAATGAGCAGTTCTTC	NA	NA	TRBV9	TRBJ2-1
CSVEQGWNIQYF	TGCAGCGTTGAGCAGGGGTGGAACATTCAGTACTTC	NA	NA	TRBV29-1	TRBJ2-4
CASSVGGAVGYTF	TGTGCCAGCAGCGTGGGAGGGGCGGTTGGCTACACCTTC	NA	NA	TRBV9	TRBJ1-2
CASSYGAGDTQYF	TGTGCCAGCAGTTACGGGGCAGGAGATACGCAGTATTTT	NA	once	TRBV6-5	TRBJ2-3
CSVGASSYNEQFF	TGCAGCGTTGGAGCGAGCTCCTACAATGAGCAGTTCTTC	NA	NA	TRBV29-1	TRBJ2-1
CASSQSSGGANEQYF	TGTGCCAGCAGCCAATCTTCCGGGGGGGCGAACGAGCAGTACTTC	TRBD2	few	TRBV4-2	TRBJ2-7
CASSQGLHTDTQYF	TGTGCCAGCAGCCAAGGGCTCCACACAGATACGCAGTATTTT	NA	NA	TRBV4-2	TRBJ2-3
CASKRQGVNEKLFF	TGTGCCAGTAAACGACAGGGGGTTAATGAAAAACTGTTTTTT	TRBD1	few	TRBV2	TRBJ1-4
CASSPPGGAGAETQYF	TGTGCCAGCAGCCCCCCCGGGGGAGCGGGGGCAGAGACCCAGTACTTC	TRBD2	NA	TRBV7-9	TRBJ2-5
CASSLGQINEQYF	TGCGCCAGCAGCTTGGGACAGATAAACGAGCAGTACTTC	NA	NA	TRBV5-1	TRBJ2-7
CASSLGKGSYEQYF	TGTGCCAGCAGCTTAGGGAAGGGGTCCTACGAGCAGTACTTC	NA	NA	TRBV13	TRBJ2-7
CASSPRSQDNTGELFF	TGTGCCAGCAGTCCCAGATCACAGGATAACACCGGGGAGCTGTTTTTT	NA	NA	TRBV2	TRBJ2-2
CASSTRLAGTDTQYF	TGTGCCAGCAGCACTCGACTAGCGGGCACAGATACGCAGTATTTT	TRBD2	few	TRBV7-2	TRBJ2-3
CASGLSGPSPLHF	TGTGCTAGTGGTTTGAGCGGGCCTTCACCCCTCCACTTT	NA	NA	TRBV12-5	TRBJ1-6
CASSTGPHTGELFF	TGTGCCAGCAGCACAGGGCCGCACACCGGGGAGCTGTTTTTT	NA	NA	TRBV6-4	TRBJ2-2
CASGRVQSGANVLTF	TGTGCCAGCGGGAGAGTGCAATCTGGGGCCAACGTCCTGACTTTC	NA	NA	TRBV19	TRBJ2-6
CASSLAQYTDTQYF	TGTGCCAGCAGCTTAGCCCAGTACACAGATACGCAGTATTTT	NA	once	TRBV7-2	TRBJ2-3
CASSLRASDTDTQYF	TGTGCCAGCTCGTTGCGGGCATCGGACACAGATACGCAGTATTTT	NA	once	TRBV18	TRBJ2-3
CSVRQGNTEAFF	TGCAGCGTTAGACAGGGGAACACTGAAGCTTTCTTT	TRBD1	NA	TRBV29-1	TRBJ1-1
CASSSLSYNEQFF	TGCGCCAGCAGCTCACTAAGCTACAATGAGCAGTTCTTC	NA	NA	TRBV5-1	TRBJ2-1
CATRRVTEAFF	TGTGCCACCCGCAGGGTCACTGAAGCTTTCTTT	NA	NA	TRBV14	TRBJ1-1
CASSLGDRVEKLFF	TGTGCCAGCAGCTTAGGGGACAGGGTGGAAAAACTGTTTTTT	TRBD1	NA	TRBV7-2	TRBJ1-4
CSVSLPTGLLETQYF	TGCAGCGTTTCCCTACCGACAGGGCTATTGGAGACCCAGTACTTC	TRBD1	NA	TRBV29-1	TRBJ2-5
CASRSTGVGQPQHF	TGTGCCAGCAGGTCTACAGGGGTGGGTCAGCCCCAGCATTTT	TRBD1	once	TRBV6-5	TRBJ1-5
CASSQNVQGMNTEAFF	TGTGCCAGCAGCCAAAACGTACAGGGAATGAACACTGAAGCTTTCTTT	NA	once	TRBV7-9	TRBJ1-1
CASSLDPLEEKLFF	TGTGCCAGCAGCTTAGACCCCTTGGAGGAAAAACTGTTTTTT	NA	NA	TRBV7-2	TRBJ1-4
CASSFRDLHPSPLHF	TGTGCCAGTAGTTTCCGGGACTTACATCCTTCACCCCTCCACTTT	NA	NA	TRBV19	TRBJ1-6
CASSRGRGNEKLFF	TGTGCCAGCTCACGTGGCAGGGGCAATGAAAAACTGTTTTTT	NA	NA	TRBV18	TRBJ1-4
CASSLVPEPNLPHF	TGTGCCAGCAGCTTAGTACCGGAGCCGAACCTTCCGCATTTT	NA	NA	TRBV7-2	TRBJ1-5
CASVRQGSSGNTIYF	TGTGCTAGTGTCCGACAGGGGAGCTCTGGAAACACCATATATTTT	TRBD1	NA	TRBV12-5	TRBJ1-3
CASRTGTGGGYTF	TGTGCCAGCAGGACGGGGACAGGGGGGGGCTACACCTTC	TRBD1	NA	TRBV6-5	TRBJ1-2
CASSPNSGGAETQYF	TGTGCCAGCAGCCCCAATAGCGGGGGGGCGGAGACCCAGTACTTC	TRBD2	NA	TRBV7-2	TRBJ2-5
CASSYGTGRTDTQYF	TGCGCCAGCAGCTATGGGACAGGTCGAACAGATACGCAGTATTTT	TRBD1	NA	TRBV5-1	TRBJ2-3
CASSEYRTGAYERYF	TGTGCCAGCAGTGAATATCGGACAGGAGCCTACGAGCGGTACTTC	TRBD1	NA	TRBV25-1	TRBJ2-7
CASSSGQGEQPQHF	TGCGCCAGCAGCTCGGGACAGGGTGAACAGCCCCAGCATTTT	TRBD1	NA	TRBV5-1	TRBJ1-5